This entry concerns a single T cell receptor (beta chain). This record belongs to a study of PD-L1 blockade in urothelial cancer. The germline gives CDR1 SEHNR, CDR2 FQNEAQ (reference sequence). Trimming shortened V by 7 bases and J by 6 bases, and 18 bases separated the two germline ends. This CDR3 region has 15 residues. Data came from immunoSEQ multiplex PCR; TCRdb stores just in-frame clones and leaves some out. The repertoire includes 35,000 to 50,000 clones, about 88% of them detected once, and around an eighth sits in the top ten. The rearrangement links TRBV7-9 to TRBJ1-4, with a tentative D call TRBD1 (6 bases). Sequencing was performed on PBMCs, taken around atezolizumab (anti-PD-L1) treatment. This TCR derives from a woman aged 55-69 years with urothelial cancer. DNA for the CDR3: TGTGCCAGCACCCCGGCGGCGGGGGGGCATGAAAAACTGTTTTTT. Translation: CASTPAAGGHEKLFF.